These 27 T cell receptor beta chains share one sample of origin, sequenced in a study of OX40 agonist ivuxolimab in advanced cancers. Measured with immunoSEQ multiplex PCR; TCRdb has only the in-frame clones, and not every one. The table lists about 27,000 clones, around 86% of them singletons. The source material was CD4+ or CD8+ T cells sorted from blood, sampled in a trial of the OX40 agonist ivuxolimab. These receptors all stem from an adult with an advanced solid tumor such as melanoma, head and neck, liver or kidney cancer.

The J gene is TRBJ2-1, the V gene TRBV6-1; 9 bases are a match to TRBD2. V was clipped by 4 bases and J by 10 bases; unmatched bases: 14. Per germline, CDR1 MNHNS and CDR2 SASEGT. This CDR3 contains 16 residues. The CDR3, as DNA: TGTGCCAGCAGTGCCACCCGGGGGCGGGGGGGCCTGGAGCAGTTCTTC. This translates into CASSATRGRGGLEQFF.

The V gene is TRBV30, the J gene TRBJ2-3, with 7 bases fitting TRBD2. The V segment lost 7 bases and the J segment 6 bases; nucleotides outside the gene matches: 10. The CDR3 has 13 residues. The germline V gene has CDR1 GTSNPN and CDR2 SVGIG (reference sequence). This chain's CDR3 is CAYDSGSKDTQYF. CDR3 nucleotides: TGTGCCTACGATAGCGGGTCCAAGGATACGCAGTATTTT.

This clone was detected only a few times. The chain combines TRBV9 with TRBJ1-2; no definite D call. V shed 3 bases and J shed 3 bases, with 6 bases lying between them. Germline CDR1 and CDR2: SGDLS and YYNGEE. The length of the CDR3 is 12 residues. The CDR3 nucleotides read TGTGCCAGCAGCGGTGAAGACTATGGCTACACCTTC. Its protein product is CASSGEDYGYTF.

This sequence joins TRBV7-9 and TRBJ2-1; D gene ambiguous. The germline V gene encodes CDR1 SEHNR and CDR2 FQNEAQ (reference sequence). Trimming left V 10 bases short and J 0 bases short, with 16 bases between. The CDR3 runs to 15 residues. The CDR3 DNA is TGTGCCATCCTACCCCAGCAAAGCTCCTACAATGAGCAGTTCTTC. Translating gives CAILPQQSSYNEQFF.

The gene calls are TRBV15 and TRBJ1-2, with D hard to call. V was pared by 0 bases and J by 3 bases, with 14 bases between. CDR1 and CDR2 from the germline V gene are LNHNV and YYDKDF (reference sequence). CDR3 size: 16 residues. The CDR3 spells CATSRDAVEYYYGYTF. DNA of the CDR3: TGTGCCACCAGCAGAGATGCGGTCGAATACTACTATGGCTACACCTTC.

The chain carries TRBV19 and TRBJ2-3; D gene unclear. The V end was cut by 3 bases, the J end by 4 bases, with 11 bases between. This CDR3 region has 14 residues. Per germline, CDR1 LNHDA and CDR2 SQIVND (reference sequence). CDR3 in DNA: TGTGCCAGTAGTATCCAGTGGTTACCAGATACGCAGTATTTT. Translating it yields CASSIQWLPDTQYF.

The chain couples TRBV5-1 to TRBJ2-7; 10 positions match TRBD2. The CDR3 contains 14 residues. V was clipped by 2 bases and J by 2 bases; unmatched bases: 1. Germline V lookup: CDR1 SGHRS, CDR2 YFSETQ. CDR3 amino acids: CASSLTSGTYEQYF. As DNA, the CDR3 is TGCGCCAGCAGCTTAACTAGCGGGACCTACGAGCAGTACTTC.

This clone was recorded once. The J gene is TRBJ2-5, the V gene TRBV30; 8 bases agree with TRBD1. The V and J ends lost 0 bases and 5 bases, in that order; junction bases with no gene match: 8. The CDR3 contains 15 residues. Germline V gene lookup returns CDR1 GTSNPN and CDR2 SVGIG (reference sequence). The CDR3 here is CAWSVGAGGSETQYF. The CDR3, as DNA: TGTGCCTGGAGTGTGGGGGCAGGGGGCAGTGAGACCCAGTACTTC.

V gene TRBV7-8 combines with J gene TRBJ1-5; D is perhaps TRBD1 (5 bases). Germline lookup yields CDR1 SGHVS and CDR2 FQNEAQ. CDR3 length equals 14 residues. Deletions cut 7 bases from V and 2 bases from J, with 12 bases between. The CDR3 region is CASTRDLGNQPQHF. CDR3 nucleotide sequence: TGTGCCAGCACCAGGGACTTGGGCAATCAGCCCCAGCATTTT. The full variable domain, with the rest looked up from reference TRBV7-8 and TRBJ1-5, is GAGVSQSPRYKVAKRGQDVALRCDPISGHVSLFWYQQALGQGPEFLTYFQNEAQLDKSGLPSDRFFAERPEGSVSTLKIQRTQQEDSAVYLCASTRDLGNQPQHFGDGTRLSIL.

The CDR3 here is CASSYPGYYGYTF. CDR3 nucleotides: TGTGCCAGCAGTTACCCGGGGTACTATGGCTACACCTTC. The V call is TRBV6-6, the J call TRBJ1-2, with D uncertain. The CDR3 loop spans 13 amino acids. CDR1 and CDR2 from the germline V gene are MNHNY and SVGAGI (reference sequence). The ends were cut back, 2 bases at V and 3 bases at J, with 7 bases in the middle.

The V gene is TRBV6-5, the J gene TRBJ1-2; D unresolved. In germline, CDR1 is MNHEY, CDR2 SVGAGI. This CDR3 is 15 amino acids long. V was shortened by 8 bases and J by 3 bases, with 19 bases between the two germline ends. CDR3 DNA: TGTGCCAGCCGGAGGATCGGGCAGTTCCACTATGGCTACACCTTC. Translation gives CASRRIGQFHYGYTF.

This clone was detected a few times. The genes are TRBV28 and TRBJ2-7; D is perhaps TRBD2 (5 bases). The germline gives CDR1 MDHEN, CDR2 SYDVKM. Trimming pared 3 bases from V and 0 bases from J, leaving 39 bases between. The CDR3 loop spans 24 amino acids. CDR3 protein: CASSFASRVGFDPPHTSSSYEQYF. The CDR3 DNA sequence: TGTGCCAGCAGTTTTGCGTCGAGGGTGGGTTTTGACCCCCCCCACACCTCTAGCTCCTACGAGCAGTACTTC.

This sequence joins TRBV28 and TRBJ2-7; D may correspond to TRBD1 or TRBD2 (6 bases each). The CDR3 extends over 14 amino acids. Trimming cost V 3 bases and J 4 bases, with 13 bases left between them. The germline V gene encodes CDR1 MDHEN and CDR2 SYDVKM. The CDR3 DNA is TGTGCCAGCAGTTTCTCCAGGAGGGGGTACGAGCAGTACTTC. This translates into CASSFSRRGYEQYF.

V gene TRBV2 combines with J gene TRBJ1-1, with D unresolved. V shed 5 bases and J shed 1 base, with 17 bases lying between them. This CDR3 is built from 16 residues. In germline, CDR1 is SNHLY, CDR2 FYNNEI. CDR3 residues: CASSQLLEYGNTEAFF. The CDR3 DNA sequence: TGTGCCAGCAGTCAGTTATTGGAATATGGGAACACTGAAGCTTTCTTT.

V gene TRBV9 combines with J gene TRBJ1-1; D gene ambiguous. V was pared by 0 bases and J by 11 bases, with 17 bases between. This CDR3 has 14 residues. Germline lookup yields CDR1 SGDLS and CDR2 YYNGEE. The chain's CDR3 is CASSVGSNTDAAFF. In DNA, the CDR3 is TGTGCCAGCAGCGTAGGGTCCAACACGGACGCGGCTTTCTTT.

CDR3 protein: CASSQALWGPTIYEQYF. The CDR3 DNA reads TGCGCCAGCAGCCAAGCCCTATGGGGTCCTACTATCTACGAGCAGTACTTC. This chain uses TRBV4-1 with TRBJ2-5; the D is unclear. The J call may be faulty, since TRBJ2-7 better matches the DNA end. The CDR3 loop spans 17 amino acids. Germline lookup yields CDR1 MGHRA and CDR2 YSYEKL.

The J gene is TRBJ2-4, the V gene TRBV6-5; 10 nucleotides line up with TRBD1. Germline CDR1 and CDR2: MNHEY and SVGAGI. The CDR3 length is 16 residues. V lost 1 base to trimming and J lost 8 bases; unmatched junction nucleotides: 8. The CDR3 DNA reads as TGTGCCAGCAGTTACTTACGACAGGGGGCGCGGGACATTCAGTACTTC. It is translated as CASSYLRQGARDIQYF.

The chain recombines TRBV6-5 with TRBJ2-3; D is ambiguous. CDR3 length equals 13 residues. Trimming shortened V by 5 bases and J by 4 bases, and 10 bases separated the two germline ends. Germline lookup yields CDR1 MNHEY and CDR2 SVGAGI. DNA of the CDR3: TGTGCCAGCAGTATAGGCGAGGCAGATACGCAGTATTTT. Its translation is CASSIGEADTQYF.

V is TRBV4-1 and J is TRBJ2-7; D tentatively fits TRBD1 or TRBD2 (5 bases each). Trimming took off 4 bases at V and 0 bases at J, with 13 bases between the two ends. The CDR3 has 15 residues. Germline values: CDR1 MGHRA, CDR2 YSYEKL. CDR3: CASSPGTGSSYEQYF. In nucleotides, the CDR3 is TGCGCCAGCAGCCCCGGGACGGGCAGCTCCTACGAGCAGTACTTC.

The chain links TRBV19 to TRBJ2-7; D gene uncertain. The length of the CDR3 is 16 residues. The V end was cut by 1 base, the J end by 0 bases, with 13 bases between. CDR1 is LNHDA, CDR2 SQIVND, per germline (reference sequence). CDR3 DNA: TGTGCCAGTAGTATAGGAAACACCCCGAGCTCCTACGAGCAGTACTTC. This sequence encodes CASSIGNTPSSYEQYF.

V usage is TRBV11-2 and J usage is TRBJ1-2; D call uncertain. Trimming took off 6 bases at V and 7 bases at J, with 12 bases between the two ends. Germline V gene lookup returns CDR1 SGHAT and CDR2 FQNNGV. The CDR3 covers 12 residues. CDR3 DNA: TGTGCCAGCAGGGACGGTTTGGGTGGCTACACCTTC. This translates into CASRDGLGGYTF.

The CDR3 region has the DNA TGTGCCAGCAGTTACCTAGCGGGGAGCTACGAGCAGTACTTC. Its protein product is CASSYLAGSYEQYF. The chain is built from TRBV27 and TRBJ2-7; 9 bases fit TRBD2. The germline V gene encodes CDR1 MNHEY and CDR2 SMNVEV (reference sequence). This CDR3 comprises 14 residues. Trimming removed 4 bases from V and 3 bases from J; junction bases left unmatched: 4.

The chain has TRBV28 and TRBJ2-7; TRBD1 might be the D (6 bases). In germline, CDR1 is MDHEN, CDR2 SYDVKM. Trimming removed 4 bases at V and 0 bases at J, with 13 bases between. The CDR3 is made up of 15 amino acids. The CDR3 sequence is CASSSPRDNSYEQYF. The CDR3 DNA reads TGTGCCAGCAGTTCCCCCCGGGACAACTCCTACGAGCAGTACTTC.

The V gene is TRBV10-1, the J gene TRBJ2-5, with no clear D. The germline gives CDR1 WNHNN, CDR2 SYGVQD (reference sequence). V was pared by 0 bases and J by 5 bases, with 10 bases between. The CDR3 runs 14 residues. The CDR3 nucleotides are TGCGCCAGCAGTGAGTCGTCAGACGGGGAGACCCAGTACTTC. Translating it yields CASSESSDGETQYF.

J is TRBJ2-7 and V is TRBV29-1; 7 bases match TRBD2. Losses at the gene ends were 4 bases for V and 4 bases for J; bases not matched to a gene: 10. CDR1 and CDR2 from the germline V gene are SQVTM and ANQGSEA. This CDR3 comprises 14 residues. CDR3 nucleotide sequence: TGCAGCGTTGTAACACGCGGGAGCACTTACGAGCAGTACTTC. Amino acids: CSVVTRGSTYEQYF.

In nucleotides, the CDR3 is TGTGCCAGCAGCTTTACTAGTGCAGAGGCAGATACGCAGTATTTT. Protein product: CASSFTSAEADTQYF. The chain uses TRBV7-3 and TRBJ2-3; perhaps TRBD2 as D (5 bases). Germline CDR1 and CDR2: SGHTA and FQGTGA. Trimming took 3 bases from V and 4 from J, leaving 14 bases between them. CDR3 length: 15 residues. Variable domain in full (rest from reference TRBV7-3 and TRBJ2-3): GAGVSQTPSNKVTEKGKYVELRCDPISGHTALYWYRQSLGQGPEFLIYFQGTGAADDSGLPNDRFFAVRPEGSVSTLKIQRTERGDSAVYLCASSFTSAEADTQYFGPGTRLTVL.

CDR3 nucleotide sequence: TGTGCCACCAGCAGGGTCTACAATGAGCAGTTCTTC. It is translated as CATSRVYNEQFF. The V gene is TRBV15, the J gene TRBJ2-1; D is ambiguous. The CDR3 consists of 12 residues. V was shortened by 3 bases and J by 3 bases, with 3 bases between the two germline ends. Germline CDR1 LNHNV, CDR2 YYDKDF (reference sequence). The full variable domain, completed using reference TRBV15 and TRBJ2-1, is DAMVIQNPRYQVTQFGKPVTLSCSQTLNHNVMYWYQQKSSQAPKLLFHYYDKDFNNEADTPDNFQSRRPNTSFCFLDIRSPGLGDTAMYLCATSRVYNEQFFGPGTRLTVL.